These T cell receptor beta chains were read from a single sample in a study of T cell responses to AZD1222 COVID-19 vaccine. TCRdb's copy holds only in-frame clones and misses some; the assay was immunoSEQ multiplex PCR. The data hold around 140,000 clones, with 75% to 90% observed a single time. The specimen was peripheral blood, collected on day 0 of AZD1222 vaccination. The receptor set was obtained from an adult in good health. Both conserved end residues are part of each CDR3. D genes are given only for firm matches. Not every row has a clone size; where given, it reads once, few, many or a size class.

v_gene,abundance,d_gene,j_gene,CDR3aa,CDR3nt
TRBV28,NA,TRBD1,TRBJ1-1,CASSRQGVNTEAFF,TGTGCCAGCAGCAGGCAGGGGGTGAACACTGAAGCTTTCTTT
TRBV7-2,NA,NA,TRBJ1-1,CASSLVGGNEAFF,TGTGCCAGCAGCTTGGTGGGGGGCAATGAAGCTTTCTTT
TRBV9,NA,NA,TRBJ1-5,CASSPGLMRNQPQHF,TGTGCCAGCAGCCCCGGACTGATGAGAAATCAGCCCCAGCATTTT
TRBV6-5,NA,NA,TRBJ2-7,CACRRGSYEQYF,TGTGCGTGCCGGAGGGGTTCCTACGAGCAGTACTTC
TRBV27,NA,NA,TRBJ1-5,CASSFSRLGDQPQHF,TGTGCCAGCAGTTTTTCTCGTTTGGGAGATCAGCCCCAGCATTTT
TRBV27,NA,TRBD1,TRBJ2-7,CANRPGTEPYEQYF,TGTGCCAACCGCCCCGGGACAGAGCCCTACGAGCAGTACTTC
TRBV19,NA,TRBD1,TRBJ1-6,CASSPHRDRPHRGYNSPLHF,TGTGCCAGTAGTCCCCACCGGGACAGACCCCATCGGGGCTATAATTCACCCCTCCACTTT
TRBV2,NA,NA,TRBJ1-2,CASPRRGYTF,TGTGCCAGCCCTCGTAGGGGCTACACCTTC
TRBV2,NA,NA,TRBJ2-1,CAAVRATTYNEQFF,TGTGCCGCGGTAAGGGCTACGACCTACAATGAGCAGTTCTTC
TRBV12-3/TRBV12-4,NA,TRBD1,TRBJ2-7,CASSLRGLYEQYF,TGTGCCAGCAGTTTAAGGGGGCTCTACGAGCAGTACTTC
TRBV7-4,NA,NA,TRBJ2-5,CASSIQAHQETQYF,TGTGCCAGCAGCATACAGGCGCACCAAGAGACCCAGTACTTC
TRBV11-3,once,TRBD1,TRBJ2-1,CASSLGQGSYNEQFF,TGTGCCAGCAGCTTAGGACAGGGCTCCTACAATGAGCAGTTCTTC
TRBV27,few,TRBD1,TRBJ1-6,CASSRTPGGRSPLHF,TGTGCCAGCAGTCGCACCCCAGGGGGAAGATCACCCCTCCACTTT
TRBV28,NA,TRBD1,TRBJ1-4,CASSLGQGSGEKLFF,TGTGCCAGCAGTTTAGGACAGGGGTCGGGAGAAAAACTGTTTTTT
TRBV5-6,few,TRBD1,TRBJ2-7,CASTSNWQAKVTGIVQYF,TGTGCCAGCACCTCAAACTGGCAGGCCAAGGTGACAGGGATAGTGCAGTACTTC
TRBV27,NA,TRBD1,TRBJ2-1,CASRKFRDRGAYNEQFF,TGTGCCAGCAGAAAGTTCCGGGACAGGGGGGCCTACAATGAGCAGTTCTTC
TRBV3-1/TRBV3-2,NA,NA,TRBJ1-1,CASSQRTRRGTEAFF,TGTGCCAGCAGCCAAAGGACCCGGCGGGGCACTGAAGCTTTCTTT
TRBV25-1,NA,NA,TRBJ1-3,CASRISSGNTIYF,TGTGCCAGCAGGATTAGCTCTGGAAACACCATATATTTT
TRBV18,NA,NA,TRBJ1-4,CASSPYNEKLFF,TGTGCCAGCTCACCTTACAATGAAAAACTGTTTTTT
TRBV27,NA,NA,TRBJ2-2,CASSLISRRNYQLFF,TGTGCCAGCAGTTTGATCAGCCGCCGGAACTATCAGCTGTTTTTT
TRBV7-8,NA,TRBD1,TRBJ1-2,CASSLARQGVGYGYTF,TGTGCCAGCAGCTTAGCCCGACAGGGGGTAGGCTATGGCTACACCTTC
TRBV6-1,NA,NA,TRBJ1-1,CASSEAGGGKAFF,TGTGCCAGCAGTGAAGCGGGGGGGGGCAAAGCTTTCTTT
TRBV19,once,NA,TRBJ1-5,CASSIRGLPQHF,TGTGCCAGTAGTATACGCGGTCTGCCCCAGCATTTT
TRBV19,NA,TRBD1,TRBJ1-6,CATKGKGAVSYNSPLHF,TGTGCCACCAAAGGAAAGGGGGCCGTCTCCTATAATTCACCCCTCCACTTT
TRBV2,once,NA,TRBJ1-5,CASKGPAQHF,TGTGCCAGCAAGGGGCCTGCCCAGCATTTT
TRBV7-8,NA,NA,TRBJ2-2,CASQTSRAYTGELFF,TGTGCCAGTCAGACCAGCCGGGCGTACACCGGGGAGCTGTTTTTT
TRBV5-4,NA,NA,TRBJ2-7,CASSWYEQYF,TGTGCCAGCAGCTGGTACGAGCAGTACTTC
TRBV7-9,NA,NA,TRBJ1-1,CASSLVQGRTEAFF,TGTGCCAGCAGCTTAGTTCAGGGGCGGACTGAAGCTTTCTTT
TRBV9,once,NA,TRBJ1-5,CASSPGDILREPQHF,TGTGCCAGCAGCCCCGGGGACATCCTAAGGGAGCCCCAGCATTTT
TRBV30,NA,NA,TRBJ2-2,CAWTWVNTGELFF,TGTGCCTGGACGTGGGTGAACACCGGGGAGCTGTTTTTT
TRBV6-5,NA,NA,TRBJ2-1,CASRLQGSGYNEQFF,TGTGCCAGCAGGCTGCAGGGTAGCGGTTACAATGAGCAGTTCTTC
TRBV29-1,NA,NA,TRBJ1-4,CSVEDNSEGANEKLFF,TGCAGCGTTGAAGACAACAGTGAGGGGGCTAATGAAAAACTGTTTTTT
TRBV6-5,NA,NA,TRBJ1-2,CASSKSRRDYGYTF,TGTGCCAGCAGTAAGTCCCGGCGGGACTATGGCTACACCTTC
TRBV15,NA,TRBD1,TRBJ1-1,CATSRDQGAVTEAFF,TGTGCCACCAGCAGAGATCAGGGGGCGGTCACTGAAGCTTTCTTT
TRBV4-1,NA,TRBD1,TRBJ2-7,CASRSRTGLSRRIEQYF,TGCGCCAGCAGGTCCAGGACAGGCCTCTCCCGGCGAATCGAGCAGTACTTC
TRBV15,NA,NA,TRBJ1-1,CATSSPGRGWRNTEAFF,TGTGCCACCAGCAGCCCGGGGAGAGGGTGGCGAAACACTGAAGCTTTCTTT
TRBV29-1,NA,TRBD2,TRBJ2-7,CSVEVRGGSGSYEQYF,TGCAGCGTTGAAGTGCGGGGGGGGAGCGGGAGCTACGAGCAGTACTTC
TRBV27,NA,NA,TRBJ1-1,CASSQWVGEAFF,TGTGCCAGCAGCCAATGGGTGGGTGAAGCTTTCTTT
TRBV28,NA,NA,TRBJ1-4,CASSLPPGRQNEKLFF,TGTGCCAGCAGTTTACCCCCGGGACGGCAAAATGAAAAACTGTTTTTT
TRBV6-1,NA,NA,TRBJ2-4,CASSEALGYKNIQYF,TGTGCCAGCAGTGAAGCGCTAGGCTACAAAAACATTCAGTACTTC
TRBV6-5,NA,NA,TRBJ1-4,CASRILKEEKLFF,TGTGCCAGCAGGATTCTCAAAGAGGAAAAACTGTTTTTT
TRBV6-5,NA,NA,TRBJ1-1,CASSFPGQQAFF,TGTGCCAGCAGTTTCCCGGGGCAACAAGCTTTCTTT
TRBV7-8,NA,NA,TRBJ1-1,CASSVGLRNTEAFF,TGTGCCAGCAGCGTGGGACTTAGGAACACTGAAGCTTTCTTT
TRBV6-2/TRBV6-3,NA,TRBD2,TRBJ2-1,CASSTYELAGYNEQFF,TGTGCCAGCAGTACCTACGAACTAGCGGGGTACAATGAGCAGTTCTTC
TRBV6-5,NA,TRBD1,TRBJ1-2,CASRIRTGDDGYTF,TGTGCCAGCAGAATTCGGACAGGGGACGATGGCTACACCTTC
TRBV7-9,NA,NA,TRBJ1-3,CASSLRDTANTIYF,TGTGCCAGCAGCTTACGGGACACCGCCAACACCATATATTTT
TRBV3-1/TRBV3-2,NA,NA,TRBJ2-3,CASSRRGGSSGTDTQYF,TGTGCCAGCAGCCGGAGAGGGGGTTCTAGCGGCACAGATACGCAGTATTTT
TRBV5-1,NA,TRBD2,TRBJ2-1,CASSGIAGGAGEQFF,TGCGCCAGCAGCGGAATAGCGGGAGGAGCGGGTGAGCAGTTCTTC
TRBV2,few,NA,TRBJ1-2,CASSDSGAWGYTF,TGTGCCAGCAGTGATTCAGGGGCGTGGGGCTACACCTTC
TRBV6-5,NA,NA,TRBJ2-3,CASRGLGGGTDTQYF,TGTGCCAGCAGGGGACTTGGCGGGGGCACAGATACGCAGTATTTT
TRBV5-1,NA,NA,TRBJ2-3,CASSIKMGGGDTQYF,TGCGCCAGCAGCATAAAGATGGGGGGAGGAGATACGCAGTATTTT
TRBV9,NA,TRBD1,TRBJ1-1,CASSSSRDRGPNTEAFF,TGTGCCAGCAGCTCAAGCCGGGACAGGGGGCCGAACACTGAAGCTTTCTTT
TRBV19,once,TRBD1,TRBJ1-2,CASSITRGENSGYTF,TGTGCCAGTAGTATCACCAGGGGGGAAAACTCTGGCTACACCTTC
TRBV7-9,NA,TRBD2,TRBJ2-3,CASSRSGATDTQYF,TGTGCCAGCAGCCGTAGCGGGGCCACAGATACGCAGTATTTT